A selection of T cell receptor beta chains follows, all from one sample in a study of T-cell reconstitution after alpha-beta-depleted transplantation in children. TCRdb re-called the PCR reads with MiXCR, one entry per CDR3 protein. The sample yields 500,000 to 650,000 distinct CDR3 sequences, 10% to 15% seen once. The sample here was PBMCs, mostly from graft donor cells, taken 360 days after TCRalphabeta/CD19-depleted stem cell transplant. These receptors were collected from a male patient younger than 18 who had a stem cell transplant for acute myeloid leukemia, so the T cells may come from the graft donor. Each CDR3 is given with its conserved first and last residue. D genes are given only for firm matches. Some rows have no size entry. The others give once, few or many, or a class for an expanded clone.

few,.,TRBJ2-1,TRBV21-1,CASRGGRRTSEQFF,TGTGCCAGCAGGGGGGGCCGCCGCACCAGTGAGCAGTTCTTC
.,TRBD2,TRBJ2-3,TRBV24-1,CATSDLGTSGRGRADTQYF,TGTGCCACCAGTGATTTGGGTACTAGCGGGAGAGGAAGAGCAGATACGCAGTATTTT
.,.,TRBJ2-7,TRBV7-2,CASSLRGGRGFSYEQYF,TGTGCCAGCAGCTTAAGGGGGGGCAGGGGGTTCTCCTACGAGCAGTACTTC
.,.,TRBJ2-1,TRBV5-5,CASSLAGLAMNEQFF,TGTGCCAGCAGCTTGGCAGGGCTAGCGATGAATGAGCAGTTCTTC
.,.,TRBJ2-6,TRBV6-5,CASSYPQVPPTGANVLTF,TGTGCCAGCAGTTACCCACAGGTGCCCCCCACTGGGGCCAACGTCCTGACTTTC
few,TRBD2,TRBJ2-5,TRBV27,CASSPGLAALQRTQYF,TGTGCCAGCAGTCCAGGACTAGCGGCACTTCAGCGGACCCAGTACTTC
few,.,TRBJ1-1,TRBV10-3,CAISDPLAEAFF,TGTGCCATCAGTGACCCCCTTGCTGAAGCTTTCTTT
once,.,TRBJ2-5,TRBV30,CAWSVGVAADF,TGTGCCTGGAGTGTAGGGGTAGCCGCCGACTTC
few,.,TRBJ2-1,TRBV20-1,CSARAPRASRISYNEQFF,TGCAGTGCTAGAGCCCCTCGGGCTAGTCGTATCTCCTACAATGAGCAGTTCTTC
few,.,TRBJ2-5,TRBV6-5,CASSWTQTTETQYF,TGTGCCAGCAGCTGGACACAAACCACAGAGACCCAGTACTTC
.,.,TRBJ2-7,TRBV24-1,CATSDLDRPYEQYF,TGTGCCACCAGTGATTTAGACAGACCCTACGAGCAGTACTTC
.,TRBD1,TRBJ1-6,TRBV11-2,CASSLVSGTGNGGSPLHF,TGTGCCAGCAGCTTAGTGAGCGGGACAGGGAATGGGGGTTCACCCCTCCACTTT
many,.,TRBJ2-7,TRBV5-1,CASSFLNRAYEQYF,TGCGCCAGCAGCTTTCTTAACAGGGCCTACGAGCAGTACTTC
.,.,TRBJ2-7,TRBV20-1,CSARRGAPPYEQYF,TGCAGTGCTAGAAGGGGGGCGCCCCCCTACGAGCAGTACTTC
many,.,TRBJ2-1,TRBV5-1,CASSLEFTSYNEQFF,TGCGCCAGCAGCTTGGAGTTTACCAGCTACAATGAGCAGTTCTTC
.,.,TRBJ2-3,TRBV5-6,CASSLGVWADTDTQYF,TGTGCCAGCAGCTTGGGGGTCTGGGCCGACACAGATACGCAGTATTTT
.,.,TRBJ2-7,TRBV4-3,CASSQWGRPSTYEQYF,TGCGCCAGCAGCCAATGGGGGCGGCCCTCGACCTACGAGCAGTACTTC
.,TRBD1,TRBJ1-2,TRBV25-1,CASSMGQGYGYTF,TGTGCCAGCAGTATGGGACAGGGTTACGGCTACACCTTC
.,TRBD2,TRBJ2-3,TRBV20-1,CSGPGGPRTDTQYF,TGCAGTGGACCGGGAGGGCCGAGGACAGATACGCAGTATTTT
.,TRBD1,TRBJ2-7,TRBV6-6,CASTEGTGYDF,TGTGCCAGCACGGAGGGGACAGGTTATGACTTC
.,TRBD2,TRBJ2-3,TRBV29-1,CSVDLAGSGDTQYF,TGCAGCGTTGATCTAGCGGGTAGTGGAGATACGCAGTATTTT
.,.,TRBJ1-1,TRBV20-1,CSARDPPEAFF,TGCAGTGCTAGAGATCCTCCTGAAGCTTTCTTT
few,TRBD1,TRBJ2-1,TRBV24-1,CATSDPGTVRRFF,TGTGCCACCAGTGATCCGGGGACAGTTAGGCGGTTCTTC
few,TRBD2,TRBJ2-7,TRBV20-1,CSPGTVAGTYEQYF,TGCAGTCCGGGGACTGTAGCGGGGACCTACGAGCAGTACTTC
few,TRBD2,TRBJ2-3,TRBV5-6,CASSLRLAGGLDTQYF,TGTGCCAGCAGCTTGCGGCTAGCGGGAGGTCTAGATACGCAGTATTTT
.,.,TRBJ1-6,TRBV28,CASSPERGLNSPLHF,TGTGCCAGCAGTCCCGAACGAGGGCTGAATTCACCCCTCCACTTT
.,.,TRBJ1-2,TRBV21-1,CASTQGGYYGYTF,TGTGCCAGCACCCAGGGGGGATACTATGGCTACACCTTC
few,.,TRBJ2-5,TRBV12-3/TRBV12-4,CASRPLRAGETQYF,TGTGCCAGCAGACCCCTCCGGGCGGGGGAGACCCAGTACTTC
few,TRBD2,TRBJ2-1,TRBV20-1,CSAGDAGVSYNEQFF,TGCAGTGCTGGAGACGCGGGAGTATCATACAATGAGCAGTTCTTC
many,.,TRBJ2-6,TRBV6-5,CASSYWGPGANVLTF,TGTGCCAGCAGTTACTGGGGCCCTGGGGCCAACGTCCTGACTTTC
few,TRBD2,TRBJ2-7,TRBV29-1,CSVEDRGGPDYEQYF,TGCAGCGTTGAAGATCGGGGGGGGCCCGACTACGAGCAGTACTTC
few,TRBD2,TRBJ2-1,TRBV20-1,CSARDPIGTRNEQFF,TGCAGTGCTAGAGATCCCATCGGGACTAGAAACGAGCAGTTCTTC
.,TRBD2,TRBJ2-7,TRBV6-2/TRBV6-3,CASGRVTYEQYF,TGTGCCAGCGGGAGGGTGACCTACGAGCAGTACTTC
.,TRBD1,TRBJ1-5,TRBV6-2/TRBV6-3,CASNSLSGTGVQPQHF,TGTGCCAGCAATTCCCTTTCCGGGACAGGGGTTCAGCCCCAGCATTTT
.,.,TRBJ2-3,TRBV6-2/TRBV6-3,CASSYGPSQYF,TGTGCCAGCAGTTACGGTCCATCGCAGTATTTT
few,.,TRBJ1-5,TRBV21-1,CASSKDGREDQPQHF,TGTGCCAGCAGCAAAGACGGCAGAGAGGATCAGCCCCAGCATTTT
.,TRBD1,TRBJ2-7,TRBV14,CASSQDLSNGQGWEQYF,TGTGCCAGCAGCCAAGATCTATCCAACGGACAGGGCTGGGAGCAGTACTTC
many,.,TRBJ1-1,TRBV15,CATSRDFVGLGTEAFF,TGTGCCACCAGCAGAGATTTTGTAGGGCTTGGGACTGAAGCTTTCTTT
.,.,TRBJ2-7,TRBV7-2,CASSFKIGPVVEQYF,TGTGCCAGCAGCTTCAAGATAGGACCTGTCGTCGAGCAGTACTTC
.,.,TRBJ2-2,TRBV4-3,CASSPRLGANTGELFF,TGCGCCAGCAGCCCCCGACTCGGGGCCAACACCGGGGAGCTGTTTTTT